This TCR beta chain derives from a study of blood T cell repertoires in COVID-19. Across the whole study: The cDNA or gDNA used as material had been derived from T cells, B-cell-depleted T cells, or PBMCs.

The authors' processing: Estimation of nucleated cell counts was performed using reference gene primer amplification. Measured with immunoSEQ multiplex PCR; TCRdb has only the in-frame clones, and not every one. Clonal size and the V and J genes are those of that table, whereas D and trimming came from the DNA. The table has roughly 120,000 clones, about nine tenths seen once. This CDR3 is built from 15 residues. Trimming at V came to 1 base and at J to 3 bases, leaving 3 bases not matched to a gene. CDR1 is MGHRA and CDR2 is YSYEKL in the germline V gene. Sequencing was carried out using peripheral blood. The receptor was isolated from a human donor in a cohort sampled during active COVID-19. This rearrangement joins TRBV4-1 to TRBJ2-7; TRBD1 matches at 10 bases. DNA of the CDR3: TGCGCCAGCAGCCAAGGAAGGACAGGGGGCTACGAGCAGTACTTC. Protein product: CASSQGRTGGYEQYF.